The T cell receptor (beta chain) under discussion was sequenced for a study of blood T cell repertoires in COVID-19. As for the study in general: Both acute and convalescent COVID-19 samples were obtained from the United States, Italy and Spain.

Per the authors' pipeline: Estimated nucleated cell counts came from reference gene primer amplification. Clones were read by immunoSEQ multiplex PCR, and TCRdb kept only the in-frame ones, dropping some. V, J and clone size reflect that table, while D and trimming were determined from the DNA. The table includes 300,000 to 400,000 clones, 80% to 90% detected once. This TCR came from a woman aged 40 to 50 with acute COVID-19. Sequenced sample: PBMCs or T cells enriched from blood (not recorded which).

The CDR3 sequence: CAISPGGMNTEAFF. The CDR3, as DNA: TGTGCCATCAGCCCAGGGGGAATGAACACTGAAGCTTTCTTT. The chain carries TRBV10-3 and TRBJ1-1; 7 nucleotides line up with TRBD1. This CDR3 has 14 amino acids. The V and J ends lost 6 bases and 0 bases, in that order; junction bases with no gene match: 4. The V gene's germline CDR1 is ENHRY and CDR2 SYGVKD.